This record concerns one T cell receptor beta chain sequence. The protocol was immunoSEQ multiplex PCR, while the TCRdb copy is restricted to in-frame clones and leaves out a portion. Here the sample spans 600,000 to 900,000 clones, 70% to 90% being singletons. These data belong to a study of shared T cell receptors in the human thymus. The V gene's germline CDR1 is SQVTM and CDR2 ANQGSEA. V shed 6 bases and J shed 4 bases, with 15 bases lying between them. The CDR3 sequence is 13 residues long. The same data also contributed to another study, on human thymus T cells. Turning to that study: Corrective cardiac operations yielded the resected thymus tissue. Highly overlapping thymic repertoires among unrelated individuals were reported in related research.

The sequenced sample was thymocytes. V and J are TRBV29-1 and TRBJ1-1; possible D gene TRBD1, 6 bases. The TCR was taken from a girl under three years old with a congenital heart defect. The DNA of the CDR3 is TGCAGCGTCCGGACAGCGGTAGGCACTGAAGCTTTCTTT. Its translation: CSVRTAVGTEAFF.